This TCR beta chain derives from a study of T cells in localized non-small cell lung cancer. Whole-study results and caveats: In adjacent lung appeared a median 57 of the top 100 tumor clones. Overall survival was longer when the density of T cells in the blood was higher.

Notes on this clone: Its antigen is currently unknown.

Profiled with immunoSEQ multiplex PCR; TCRdb holds only in-frame clones, not every one. Of about 59,000 clones listed, 90% to 95% are singletons. There are 13 residues in the CDR3. V was pared by 4 bases and J by 5 bases, with 11 bases between. CDR1 is SGHTA, CDR2 FQGTGA, per germline. The gene calls are TRBV7-3 and TRBJ2-5; D is possibly TRBD2 (5 bases). Sequenced material: peripheral blood, taken before any cancer treatment. The receptor comes from a man aged 40 to 75 with stage I lung adenocarcinoma. The CDR3 protein is CASSSGGWETQYF. CDR3 nucleotides: TGTGCCAGCAGCTCGGGCGGGTGGGAGACCCAGTACTTC. The variable domain in full, completed from reference TRBV7-3 and TRBJ2-5, reads GAGVSQTPSNKVTEKGKYVELRCDPISGHTALYWYRQSLGQGPEFLIYFQGTGAADDSGLPNDRFFAVRPEGSVSTLKIQRTERGDSAVYLCASSSGGWETQYFGPGTRLLVL.